This T cell receptor (beta chain) was captured by sequencing in a study of cytomegalovirus exposure and HLA in healthy donors. In the study overall: Caucasian-associated ancestry cluster membership applied to over 80% of approximately 400 genotyped donors. Overall study results and limits: HLA alleles showed associations with 15,000 to 20,000 TCR beta sequences in a later analysis, at a 0.05 false discovery rate.

This clone turned up a few times. Antigen unknown. The PCR employed 60 Vbeta primers together with 13 Jbeta primers. Libraries were prepared by immunoSEQ multiplex PCR; TCRdb keeps only in-frame clonotypes and omits some of them. The sample has just over 150,000 clones, roughly 80% seen once. The length of the CDR3 is 15 residues. Germline CDR1 and CDR2: MNHNS and SASEGT. V lost 2 bases and J 1 base, leaving 9 bases between the germline ends. Sequencing input: PBMCs. The TCR was taken from a female donor in good health and CMV-seronegative. The chain recombines TRBV6-1 with TRBJ1-5; D is ambiguous. CDR3 loop: CASSENGVSNQPQHF. The CDR3 DNA reads as TGTGCCAGCAGTGAAAACGGGGTGAGCAATCAGCCCCAGCATTTT.